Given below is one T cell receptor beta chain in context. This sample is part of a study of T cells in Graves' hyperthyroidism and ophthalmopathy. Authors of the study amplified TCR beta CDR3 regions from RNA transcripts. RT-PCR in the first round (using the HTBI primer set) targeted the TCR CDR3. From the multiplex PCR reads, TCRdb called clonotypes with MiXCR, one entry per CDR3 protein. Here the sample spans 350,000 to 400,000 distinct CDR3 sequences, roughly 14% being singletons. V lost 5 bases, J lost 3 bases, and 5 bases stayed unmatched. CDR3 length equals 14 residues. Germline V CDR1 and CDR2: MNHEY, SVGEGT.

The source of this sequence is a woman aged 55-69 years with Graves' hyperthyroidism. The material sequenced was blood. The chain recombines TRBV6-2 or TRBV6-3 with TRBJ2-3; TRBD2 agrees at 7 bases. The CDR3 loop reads CASSPRGGTDTQYF. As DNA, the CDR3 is TGTGCCAGCAGTCCCCGCGGGGGTACAGATACGCAGTATTTT.